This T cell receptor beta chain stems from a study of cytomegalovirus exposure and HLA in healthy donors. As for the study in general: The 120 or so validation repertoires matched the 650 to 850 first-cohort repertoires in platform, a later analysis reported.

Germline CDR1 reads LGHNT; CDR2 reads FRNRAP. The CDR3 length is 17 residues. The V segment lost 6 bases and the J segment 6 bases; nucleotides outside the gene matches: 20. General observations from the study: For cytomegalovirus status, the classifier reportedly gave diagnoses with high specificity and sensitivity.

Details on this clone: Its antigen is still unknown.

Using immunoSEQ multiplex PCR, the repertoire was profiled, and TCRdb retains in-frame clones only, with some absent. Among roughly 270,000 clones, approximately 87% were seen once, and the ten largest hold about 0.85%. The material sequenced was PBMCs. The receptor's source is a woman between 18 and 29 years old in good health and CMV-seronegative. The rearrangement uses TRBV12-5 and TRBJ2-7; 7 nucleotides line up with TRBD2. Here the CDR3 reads CASGPNPGRELTCEQYF. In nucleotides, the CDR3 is TGTGCTAGTGGCCCGAACCCCGGGCGGGAGTTAACGTGCGAGCAGTACTTC.